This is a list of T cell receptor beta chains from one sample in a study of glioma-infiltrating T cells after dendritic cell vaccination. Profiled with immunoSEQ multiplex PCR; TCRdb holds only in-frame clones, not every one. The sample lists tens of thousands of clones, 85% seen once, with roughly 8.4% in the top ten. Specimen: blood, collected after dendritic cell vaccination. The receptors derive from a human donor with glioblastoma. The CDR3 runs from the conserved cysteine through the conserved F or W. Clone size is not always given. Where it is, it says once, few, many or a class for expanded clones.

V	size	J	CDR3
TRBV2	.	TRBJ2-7	CASSLQGAYEQYF
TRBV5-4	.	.	CASSRPGVSGSYEQYF
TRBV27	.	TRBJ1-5	CASSDSLNQPQHF
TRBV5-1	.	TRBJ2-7	CASSLTVLSSYEQYF
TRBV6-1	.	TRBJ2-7	CASSEEGQGRYEQYF
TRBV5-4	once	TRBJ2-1	CASSRTSGAYNEQFF
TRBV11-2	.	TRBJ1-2	CASSLTTTGSNYGYTF
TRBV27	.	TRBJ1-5	CASSLGGANQPQHF
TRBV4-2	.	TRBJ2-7	CASSQAGLAEPYEQYF
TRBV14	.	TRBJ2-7	CASTPGQVPTYEQYF
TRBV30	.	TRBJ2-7	CACNRAPSYEQYF
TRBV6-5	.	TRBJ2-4	CASSYRSVAKNIQYF
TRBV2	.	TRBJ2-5	CASSEAMGRSETQYF
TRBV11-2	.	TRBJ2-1	CASSLMSSYNEQFF
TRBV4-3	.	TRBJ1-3	CASSQGLAGGGNTIYF
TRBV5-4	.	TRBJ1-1	CASSRGQGFTEAFF
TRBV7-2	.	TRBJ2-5	CASSLGGNQETQYF
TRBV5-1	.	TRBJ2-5	CASSMGRRETQYF